These 27 T cell receptor beta chains were all obtained from the same sample, sequenced in a study of blood T cells in healthy people across ages. PCR was performed a second time for 7 to 11 cycles using a sample-barcoded 5' primer and a J-beta primer mix. TCRdb called the 5' RACE reads again in MiXCR, with one record for every CDR3 protein. The repertoire includes about 1.4 million distinct CDR3 sequences, roughly 60% of them detected once, and over 5.5% sits in the top ten. Specimen: blood. The receptors were gathered from a man between 18 and 35 years old in good health.

The rearrangement uses TRBV7-9 and TRBJ2-1; TRBD2 agrees at 9 bases. Per the germline V gene, CDR1 is SEHNR and CDR2 is FQNEAQ (reference sequence). The V and J ends lost 3 bases and 8 bases, in that order; junction bases with no gene match: 8. The CDR3 runs 15 residues. The CDR3 coding sequence is TGTGCCAGCAGCTTTCAGCGGGGGGCCGGGGATGAGCAGTTCTTC. Amino acids: CASSFQRGAGDEQFF. Supplemented by reference TRBV7-9 and TRBJ2-1, the full variable domain reads DTGVSQNPRHKITKRGQNVTFRCDPISEHNRLYWYRQTLGQGPEFLTYFQNEAQLEKSRLLSDRFSAERPKGSFSTLEIQRTEQGDSAMYLCASSFQRGAGDEQFFGPGTRLTVL.

This chain links TRBV6-1 with TRBJ2-3; 7 bases align to TRBD2. Trimming took 8 bases from V and 9 from J; bases not matched to a gene: 11. The germline V gene has CDR1 MNHNS and CDR2 SASEGT. The CDR3 sequence is 13 residues long. The CDR3 here is CASSGLPLPTQYF. For the CDR3, the DNA is TGTGCCAGCTCGGGACTACCCCTGCCCACGCAGTATTTT.

V usage is TRBV5-1 and J usage is TRBJ2-7; no reliable D call. Trimming pared 0 bases from V and 5 bases from J, leaving 9 bases between. The CDR3 totals 13 residues. Germline V lookup: CDR1 SGHRS, CDR2 YFSETQ. CDR3 loop: CASSLVPENEQYF. For the CDR3, the DNA is TGCGCCAGCAGCTTGGTACCAGAGAACGAGCAGTACTTC. The variable domain in full, completed from reference TRBV5-1 and TRBJ2-7, reads KAGVTQTPRYLIKTRGQQVTLSCSPISGHRSVSWYQQTPGQGLQFLFEYFSETQRNKGNFPGRFSGRQFSNSRSEMNVSTLELGDSALYLCASSLVPENEQYFGPGTRLTVT.

This sequence joins TRBV7-2 and TRBJ2-7; 9 bases are shared with TRBD2. Germline values: CDR1 SGHTA, CDR2 FQGNSA. Unmatched junction bases numbered 4, after V lost 4 bases and J lost 0 bases. The CDR3 extends over 15 amino acids. Here the CDR3 DNA reads TGTGCCAGCAGCTCAAGTAGCGGGAGCTCCTACGAGCAGTACTTC. Its protein product is CASSSSSGSSYEQYF.

This clonotype was observed a few times. The chain employs TRBV29-1 and TRBJ2-1, with 12 bases identical to TRBD2. There are 17 residues in the CDR3. J lost 5 bases, V lost 4 bases, and 12 bases had no gene match. CDR1 and CDR2 (germline): SQVTM, ANQGSEA. CDR3 DNA sequence: TGCAGCGTTGTACTAGCGGGAGGCCGATGGGTCAACAATGAGCAGTTCTTC. Translating gives CSVVLAGGRWVNNEQFF.

The chain combines TRBV2 with TRBJ2-2; D may be TRBD1 (5 bases). In germline, CDR1 is SNHLY, CDR2 FYNNEI. The V end lost 8 bases, the J end lost 0 bases, and 16 bases lay between the germline ends. There are 16 residues in the CDR3. The CDR3 here is CASRTPGHSNTGELFF. CDR3 sequence (DNA): TGTGCCAGCCGGACACCGGGCCACTCGAACACCGGGGAGCTGTTTTTT.

The J gene is TRBJ1-6, the V gene TRBV4-1; D is undetermined. V lost 1 base and J lost 8, with 12 bases in between. Per germline, CDR1 MGHRA and CDR2 YSYEKL. The CDR3 is 15 amino acids. The CDR3 DNA follows: TGCGCCAGCAGCCAAGTAGCGCAGAGAGATTCACCCCTCCACTTT. It encodes CASSQVAQRDSPLHF.

The gene calls are TRBV10-3 and TRBJ2-6, with 10 bases that match TRBD1. Trimming at V came to 8 bases and at J to 4 bases, leaving 14 bases not matched to a gene. This CDR3 contains 18 residues. Germline V lookup: CDR1 ENHRY, CDR2 SYGVKD. The CDR3 region is CAIGKKGQGSVGANVLTF. The CDR3 region has the DNA TGTGCCATCGGTAAAAAGGGACAGGGGTCTGTGGGGGCCAACGTCCTGACTTTC.

The chain links TRBV24-1 to TRBJ2-5; 10 nucleotides match TRBD1. CDR1 KGHDR and CDR2 SFDVKD come from the germline V gene. Germline trimming cut 6 bases from V and 4 bases from J; bases unmatched to any gene: 4. The CDR3 spans 14 residues. CDR3 DNA sequence: TGTGCCACCAGTCCGGACAGGGGGGGAGAGACCCAGTACTTC. It codes for CATSPDRGGETQYF.

The chain combines TRBV6-5 with TRBJ2-1; 9 nucleotides match TRBD2. This CDR3 region has 16 residues. The trim removed 4 bases at V and 13 bases at J, leaving 17 bases unmatched. The germline V gene encodes CDR1 MNHEY and CDR2 SVGAGI. The CDR3 loop is CASSCDGLASQETQFF. The CDR3 DNA reads as TGTGCCAGCAGTTGCGATGGACTAGCGTCCCAAGAGACCCAGTTCTTC.

This chain's CDR3 is CASSLGDCPFF. The DNA for the CDR3 is TGTGCCAGCAGTTTAGGGGATTGTCCGTTCTTC. The rearrangement uses TRBV6-2 or TRBV6-3 and TRBJ2-1; a weak D match, TRBD1 (5 bases). Looked up from germline, CDR1 is MNHEY and CDR2 is SVGEGT. CDR3 length: 11 amino acids. The V end lost 4 bases, the J end lost 15 bases, and 13 bases lay between the germline ends.

The genes are TRBV12-3 or TRBV12-4 and TRBJ2-5; TRBD1 is a possible D gene (5 bases). The better agreement between TRBJ2-7 and the DNA end casts doubt on the J call. CDR3 length: 13 amino acids. CDR3 sequence: CASRMKGWGEQYF. CDR3 nucleotides: TGTGCCAGCAGGATGAAGGGGTGGGGCGAGCAGTACTTC.

Note on this clonotype: The junction does not match germline at one end; this may be a read error. The chain joins TRBV7-2 to TRBJ2-7; 9 nucleotides align to TRBD1. The germline V gene encodes CDR1 SGHTA and CDR2 FQGNSA. This CDR3 has 15 residues. The CDR3 coding sequence is TGTGCCATCAGCTTTACAGGGGGCCTTGCATACGAGCAGTACTTC. As protein: CAISFTGGLAYEQYF. Using reference TRBV7-2 and TRBJ2-7 for the parts outside the CDR3, the full variable domain is GAGVSQSPSNKVTEKGKDVELRCDPISGHTALYWYRQSLGQGLEFLIYFQGNSAPDKSGLPSDRFSAERTGGSVSTLTIQRTQQEDSAVYLCAISFTGGLAYEQYFGPGTRLTVT.

The rearrangement uses TRBV5-1 and TRBJ2-3, with a weak D call TRBD2 (6 bases). This CDR3 spans 14 amino acids. CDR1 is SGHRS and CDR2 is YFSETQ in the germline V gene. Trimming removed 3 bases at V and 4 bases at J, with 12 bases between. The CDR3 nucleotides are TGCGCCAGCAGCTCGAACGGGAGAGCAGATACGCAGTATTTT. Residues: CASSSNGRADTQYF.

This clonotype appeared once. The gene calls are TRBV5-6 and TRBJ1-6; possible D gene TRBD1, 6 bases. The CDR3 is made up of 15 amino acids. V lost 3 bases, J lost 7 bases, and 14 bases lay in between. The germline V gene has CDR1 SGHDT and CDR2 YYEEEE. CDR3 sequence: CASSSTGLINSPLHF. The CDR3 DNA sequence: TGTGCCAGCAGCTCGACAGGACTGATAAATTCACCCCTCCACTTT.

A few counts support this clonotype. This chain connects TRBV11-2 to TRBJ2-5; no firm D call. Deletions cut 6 bases from V and 11 bases from J, with 16 bases between. Germline CDR1 reads SGHAT; CDR2 reads FQNNGV. The CDR3 runs to 12 residues. The CDR3 spells CASSTIGVEQYF. In DNA form, the CDR3 reads TGTGCCAGCAGTACTATTGGGGTTGAGCAGTACTTC.

This clonotype has just a few counts. The chain uses TRBV6-5 and TRBJ1-2; D is perhaps TRBD1 (5 bases). With 2 bases removed from V and 0 bases from J, the gap between germline ends came to 10 bases. This CDR3 region has 15 residues. CDR1 is MNHEY and CDR2 is SVGAGI in the germline V gene. The CDR3 DNA reads TGTGCCAGCAGTTACACTCAACAGGCTAACTATGGCTACACCTTC. This codes for CASSYTQQANYGYTF.

The CDR3 DNA reads as TGTGCCAGCAGGGCTAGCGGGAGACCCCATGAGCAGTTCTTC. It encodes CASRASGRPHEQFF. The V gene is TRBV6-1, the J gene TRBJ2-1; 10 bases are a match to TRBD2. The germline gives CDR1 MNHNS, CDR2 SASEGT. The CDR3 loop spans 14 amino acids. Trimming at V came to 6 bases and at J to 8 bases, leaving 7 bases not matched to a gene.

This sequence joins TRBV6-4 and TRBJ1-6; D ambiguous. The CDR3 loop spans 14 amino acids. Germline V gene data show CDR1 as MRHNA and CDR2 as SNTAGT. V was shortened by 6 bases and J by 8 bases, with 14 bases between the two germline ends. DNA of the CDR3: TGTGCCAGCAGGGATAACGGGTCGGATTCACCCCTCCACTTT. Its protein product is CASRDNGSDSPLHF.

This CDR3 reads CASSLSVNGRRSYEQYF. In DNA form, the CDR3 reads TGTGCCAGCAGTTTATCCGTTAACGGGAGAAGGTCTTACGAGCAGTACTTC. The chain recombines TRBV27 with TRBJ2-7; D possibly corresponds to TRBD2 (6 bases). CDR3 length: 17 amino acids. V lost 0 bases and J lost 4, with 19 bases in between. The germline V gene has CDR1 MNHEY and CDR2 SMNVEV (reference sequence).

The chain has TRBV10-3 and TRBJ1-5; possible D gene TRBD1, 5 bases. The germline gives CDR1 ENHRY, CDR2 SYGVKD. V was shortened by 0 bases and J by 5 bases, with 14 bases between the two germline ends. The CDR3 spans 16 residues. In DNA, the CDR3 is TGTGCCATCAGTGAGTCGATATACAGGACCGATCAGCCCCAGCATTTT. This gives the protein CAISESIYRTDQPQHF.

J is TRBJ2-7 and V is TRBV20-1, with TRBD2 identical over 7 bases. CDR3 length: 14 amino acids. Trimming cost V 2 bases and J 3 bases; bases outside gene matches: 7. CDR1 and CDR2 from the germline V gene are DFQATT and SNEGSKA (reference sequence). The CDR3 here is CSARTAGVFYEQYF. In nucleotides, the CDR3 is TGCAGTGCTAGAACTGCGGGGGTGTTCTACGAGCAGTACTTC.

V is TRBV6-1 and J is TRBJ2-7; 11 nucleotides agree with TRBD2. Per germline, CDR1 MNHNS and CDR2 SASEGT. V lost 6 bases to trimming and J lost 0 bases; unmatched junction nucleotides: 10. This CDR3 is 17 amino acids long. As DNA, the CDR3 is TGTGCCAGCAGCCCTCGAATCACTAGCGGGAGCTCCTACGAGCAGTACTTC. This translates into CASSPRITSGSSYEQYF.

The chain joins TRBV7-2 to TRBJ2-2; 8 bases are shared with TRBD2. Germline CDR1 reads SGHTA; CDR2 reads FQGNSA. CDR3 length equals 14 residues. V gave up 8 bases and J gave up 2 bases; unmatched junction bases: 4. Here the CDR3 reads CASEVAGNTGELFF. CDR3 bases: TGTGCCAGCGAGGTAGCGGGAAACACCGGGGAGCTGTTTTTT. The full variable domain, completed using reference TRBV7-2 and TRBJ2-2, is GAGVSQSPSNKVTEKGKDVELRCDPISGHTALYWYRQSLGQGLEFLIYFQGNSAPDKSGLPSDRFSAERTGGSVSTLTIQRTQQEDSAVYLCASEVAGNTGELFFGEGSRLTVL.

The CDR3 loop reads CASSETRSYETQYF. The CDR3 nucleotides read TGCGCCAGCAGTGAAACTAGGTCTTACGAGACCCAGTACTTC. The chain uses TRBV10-1 and TRBJ2-5, with D perhaps TRBD2 (5 bases). Germline CDR1 WNHNN, CDR2 SYGVQD (reference sequence). Trimming took 3 bases from V and 5 from J, leaving 13 bases between them. The CDR3 loop spans 14 amino acids.

This clonotype showed up just a few times. The chain uses TRBV4-1 and TRBJ1-5; 7 bases are shared with TRBD1. J gave up 6 bases and V 1 base, and 6 bases lay outside the gene matches. CDR1 and CDR2 from the germline V gene are MGHRA and YSYEKL. This CDR3 is 15 amino acids long. The CDR3 is CASSQVAGGSQPQHF. DNA for the CDR3: TGCGCCAGCAGCCAAGTAGCAGGGGGAAGTCAGCCCCAGCATTTT.

This chain links TRBV7-2 with TRBJ2-2; 9 bases match TRBD2. CDR3 length equals 17 residues. Germline CDR1 reads SGHTA; CDR2 reads FQGNSA. V lost 5 bases, J lost 5 bases, and 12 bases stayed unmatched. CDR3 coding DNA: TGTGCCAGCAGCCCGGCGGGAGGGCCGATAGGAACCGGGGAGCTGTTTTTT. It specifies CASSPAGGPIGTGELFF.